These 18 T cell receptor beta chains share one sample of origin, sequenced in a study of blood T cell repertoires in COVID-19. This table comes from immunoSEQ multiplex PCR, and its TCRdb copy is limited to in-frame clones, with some not included. Among about 210,000 clones listed, about 87% were seen once. What was sequenced was PBMCs or T cells enriched from blood (not recorded which). The origin of the receptors is a woman between 40 and 50 years old with acute COVID-19.

This chain links TRBV27 with TRBJ1-4; 8 nucleotides line up with TRBD1. The germline V gene has CDR1 MNHEY and CDR2 SMNVEV (reference sequence). V trimming: 6 bases; J trimming: 8 bases; junction bases outside the gene matches: 8. The CDR3 has 14 residues. CDR3 nucleotides: TGTGCCAGCAGCCATCAGGGGGCCGGAGAAAAACTGTTTTTT. It specifies CASSHQGAGEKLFF.

V and J are TRBV15 and TRBJ1-3; D possibly corresponds to TRBD1 (5 bases). Trimming stripped 0 bases from V and 0 bases from J, with 12 bases between. The CDR3 length is 17 residues. Germline CDR1 reads LNHNV; CDR2 reads YYDKDF (reference sequence). The chain's CDR3 is CATSRDLGLISGNTIYF. The CDR3 region has the DNA TGTGCCACCAGCAGAGATTTGGGACTCATCTCTGGAAACACCATATATTTT. Variable domain in full (rest from reference TRBV15 and TRBJ1-3): DAMVIQNPRYQVTQFGKPVTLSCSQTLNHNVMYWYQQKSSQAPKLLFHYYDKDFNNEADTPDNFQSRRPNTSFCFLDIRSPGLGDTAMYLCATSRDLGLISGNTIYFGEGSWLTVV.

This chain connects TRBV11-3 to TRBJ2-2; maybe TRBD2 (7 bases). The V and J ends lost 3 bases and 7 bases respectively, with 12 bases between them. Looked up from germline, CDR1 is SGHNT and CDR2 is YENEEA. The CDR3 is 14 residues long. The CDR3 DNA follows: TGTGCCAGCAGCTTCGGGGGGCTAGGCGGGGAGCTGTTTTTT. As protein: CASSFGGLGGELFF.

The chain links TRBV5-4 to TRBJ1-6; TRBD1 matches at 9 bases. Germline trimming cut 6 bases from V and 6 bases from J; bases unmatched to any gene: 7. Germline V CDR1 and CDR2: SGHNT, YYREEE (reference sequence). The CDR3 has 15 amino acids. CDR3 sequence reads: CASNLDRGFNSPLHF. The CDR3 DNA reads TGTGCCAGCAATTTGGACAGGGGCTTTAATTCACCCCTCCACTTT.

This clone is medium-sized by share. The chain links TRBV5-5 to TRBJ1-2; TRBD1 matches 8 bases. Per the germline V gene, CDR1 is SGHKS and CDR2 is YYEKEE (reference sequence). CDR3 length: 14 amino acids. Trimming at V came to 2 bases and at J to 0 bases, leaving 0 bases not matched to a gene. CDR3 in amino acids: CASSLQGANYGYTF. The DNA for the CDR3 is TGTGCCAGCAGCTTACAGGGGGCTAACTATGGCTACACCTTC.

The V and J genes are TRBV30 and TRBJ1-1, with 7 bases lining up with TRBD1. The CDR3 sequence is 15 residues long. V was clipped by 5 bases and J by 0 bases; unmatched bases: 9. Germline values: CDR1 GTSNPN, CDR2 SVGIG (reference sequence). As DNA, the CDR3 is TGTGCCTGGGGACCTGCGGACAGGATGAACACTGAAGCTTTCTTT. Amino acid sequence: CAWGPADRMNTEAFF.

This clone has only one observation. CDR3: CASRPCRGQKVGGYTF. The CDR3 nucleotides read TGTGCCAGCCGCCCGTGCAGGGGGCAAAAGGTAGGAGGCTACACCTTC. The gene calls are TRBV6-4 and TRBJ1-2; 8 nucleotides align to TRBD1. The CDR3 sequence is 16 residues long. Germline loops: CDR1 MRHNA, CDR2 SNTAGT. The J segment lost 8 bases and the V segment lost 8 bases, leaving 19 bases of the junction unmatched.

J is TRBJ2-3 and V is TRBV24-1; D gene uncertain. The CDR3 is 15 amino acids. Between the trimmed V and J ends, which lost 1 base and 0 bases, there was a span of 7 bases. Germline V gives CDR1 KGHDR, CDR2 SFDVKD. Here the CDR3 DNA reads TGTGCCACCAGTGATTTTTTACAGAGCACAGATACGCAGTATTTT. Protein sequence: CATSDFLQSTDTQYF.

The V call is TRBV24-1, the J call TRBJ2-1, with 11 bases identical to TRBD2. From germline, CDR1 is KGHDR and CDR2 SFDVKD. J gave up 9 bases and V 4 bases, and 16 bases lay outside the gene matches. The CDR3 contains 18 residues. Written as DNA, the CDR3 is TGTGCCACCAGTGAGCTACTAGCGGGAGTCTCTGGGGTGGCTGAGCAGTTCTTC. It translates to CATSELLAGVSGVAEQFF.

The V gene is TRBV9, the J gene TRBJ2-3, with D unresolved. V was cut by 4 bases and J by 3 bases, with 9 bases left in between. The CDR3 loop spans 13 amino acids. CDR1 is SGDLS and CDR2 is YYNGEE in the germline V gene. The chain's CDR3 is CASSPHSTDTQYF. The CDR3 DNA reads TGTGCCAGCAGCCCCCATAGTACAGATACGCAGTATTTT.

The chain combines TRBV5-4 with TRBJ1-6; tentative D call: TRBD1 (6 bases). The CDR3 runs to 15 residues. The V and J ends lost 0 bases and 6 bases respectively, with 10 bases between them. CDR1 is SGHNT, CDR2 YYREEE, per germline (reference sequence). The CDR3 sequence: CASSLAGGSNSPLHF. CDR3 nucleotide sequence: TGTGCCAGCAGCTTGGCGGGGGGCTCTAATTCACCCCTCCACTTT. Together with reference TRBV5-4 and TRBJ1-6, the CDR3 gives the full variable domain: ETGVTQSPTHLIKTRGQQVTLRCSSQSGHNTVSWYQQALGQGPQFIFQYYREEENGRGNFPPRFSGLQFPNYSSELNVNALELDDSALYLCASSLAGGSNSPLHFGNGTRLTVT.

The chain recombines TRBV11-2 with TRBJ1-5; D may be TRBD1 (5 bases). The CDR3 extends over 15 amino acids. CDR1 SGHAT and CDR2 FQNNGV come from the germline V gene. Trimming shortened V by 1 base and J by 1 base, and 8 bases separated the two germline ends. Here the CDR3 DNA reads TGTGCCAGCAGCTTAGGTTGGGGCAGCAATCAGCCCCAGCATTTT. It specifies CASSLGWGSNQPQHF.

V and J are TRBV11-2 and TRBJ2-1, with a tentative D call TRBD1 (5 bases). CDR3 length: 12 residues. The V and J ends lost 5 bases and 10 bases respectively, with 12 bases between them. Germline loops: CDR1 SGHAT, CDR2 FQNNGV. The CDR3 is CASSPRVKEQFF. The CDR3 nucleotides are TGTGCCAGCAGCCCCAGGGTGAAAGAGCAGTTCTTC.

V usage is TRBV7-2 and J usage is TRBJ1-2; D uncertain. Trimming shortened V by 4 bases and J by 4 bases, and 10 bases separated the two germline ends. The CDR3 sequence is 13 residues long. Looked up from germline, CDR1 is SGHTA and CDR2 is FQGNSA. CDR3 sequence reads: CASSSLAGYGYTF. The CDR3 region has the DNA TGTGCCAGCAGCTCTTTAGCGGGCTATGGCTACACCTTC.

The chain uses TRBV29-1 and TRBJ1-1; 9 bases align to TRBD1. The CDR3 extends over 13 amino acids. V gave up 7 bases and J gave up 4 bases; unmatched junction bases: 7. CDR1 SQVTM and CDR2 ANQGSEA come from the germline V gene. The CDR3 is CSAAQGASTEAFF. CDR3 DNA sequence: TGCAGCGCCGCACAGGGGGCGAGCACTGAAGCTTTCTTT.

The V and J genes are TRBV5-1 and TRBJ2-7, with D maybe TRBD1 (6 bases). CDR1 and CDR2 from the germline V gene are SGHRS and YFSETQ. Trimming stripped 2 bases from V and 2 bases from J, with 14 bases between. The CDR3 extends over 15 amino acids. CDR3 sequence (DNA): TGCGCCAGCAGCTTCTCCACGACAGGCCCCTACGAGCAGTACTTC. Protein: CASSFSTTGPYEQYF.

This chain links TRBV7-2 with TRBJ1-5; no clear D gene. The CDR3 sequence is 16 residues long. The germline V gene has CDR1 SGHTA and CDR2 FQGNSA. V lost 1 base and J 0 bases, leaving 10 bases between the germline ends. In DNA form, the CDR3 reads TGTGCCAGCAGCTTAGATAGGCGGGGTAGCAATCAGCCCCAGCATTTT. Amino acids: CASSLDRRGSNQPQHF. Filled out from reference TRBV7-2 and TRBJ1-5, the complete variable domain reads GAGVSQSPSNKVTEKGKDVELRCDPISGHTALYWYRQSLGQGLEFLIYFQGNSAPDKSGLPSDRFSAERTGGSVSTLTIQRTQQEDSAVYLCASSLDRRGSNQPQHFGDGTRLSIL.

This CDR3 reads CASSLQGYGYTF. CDR3 coding DNA: TGTGCCAGCAGCTTACAGGGTTATGGCTACACCTTC. The rearrangement joins TRBV7-2 to TRBJ1-2, with a tentative D call TRBD1 (5 bases). Looked up from germline, CDR1 is SGHTA and CDR2 is FQGNSA. With 2 bases removed from V and 5 bases from J, the gap between germline ends came to 6 bases. The CDR3 consists of 12 residues.